This record covers a single T cell receptor beta chain. Seattle's cohort entered during active infection and was followed longitudinally. Authors' data handling: Reference gene primer amplification gave estimated nucleated cell counts. The method was immunoSEQ multiplex PCR; TCRdb's version includes in-frame clones alone and lacks a portion of them. That table furnishes V, J and clone size, whereas the DNA furnished D and trimming. The data show about 230,000 clones, 70% to 90% seen once. This entry comes from a study of blood T cell repertoires in COVID-19. Overall study context: From T cells, B-cell-depleted T cells, or PBMCs came the material, which was cDNA or gDNA.

Per the germline V gene, CDR1 is MNHNY and CDR2 is SVGAGI (reference sequence). The CDR3 covers 15 residues. V dropped 0 bases and J dropped 1 base, with 7 bases sitting between them. The specimen was peripheral blood. The V and J genes are TRBV6-6 and TRBJ1-5; the D is unclear. The sequence was collected from a man aged 25 to 40 with COVID-19, enrolled during active disease. CDR3 loop: CASSYSASSNQPQHF. For the CDR3, the DNA is TGTGCCAGCAGTTACTCAGCCTCCAGCAATCAGCCCCAGCATTTT.